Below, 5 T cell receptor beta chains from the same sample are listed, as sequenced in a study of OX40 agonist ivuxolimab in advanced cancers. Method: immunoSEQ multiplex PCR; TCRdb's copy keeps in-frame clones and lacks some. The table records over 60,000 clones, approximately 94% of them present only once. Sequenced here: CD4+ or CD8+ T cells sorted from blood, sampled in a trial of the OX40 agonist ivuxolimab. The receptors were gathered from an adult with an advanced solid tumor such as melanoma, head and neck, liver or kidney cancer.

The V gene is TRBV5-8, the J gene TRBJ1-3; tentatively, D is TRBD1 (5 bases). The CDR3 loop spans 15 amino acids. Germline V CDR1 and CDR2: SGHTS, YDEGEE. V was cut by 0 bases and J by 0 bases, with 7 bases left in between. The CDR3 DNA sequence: TGTGCCAGCAGCTTGGAAGGGGCCTCTGGAAACACCATATATTTT. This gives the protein CASSLEGASGNTIYF.

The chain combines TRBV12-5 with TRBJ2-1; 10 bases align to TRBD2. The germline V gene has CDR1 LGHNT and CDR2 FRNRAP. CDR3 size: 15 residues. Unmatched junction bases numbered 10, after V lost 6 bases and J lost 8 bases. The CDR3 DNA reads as TGTGCTAGTGGCCCTAGCGGGGGCCGCGGCGATGAGCAGTTCTTC. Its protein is CASGPSGGRGDEQFF.

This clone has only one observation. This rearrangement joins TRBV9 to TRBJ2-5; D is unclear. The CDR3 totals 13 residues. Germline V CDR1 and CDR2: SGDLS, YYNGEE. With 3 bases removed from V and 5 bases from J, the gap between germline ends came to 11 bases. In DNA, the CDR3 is TGTGCCAGCAGCGCGAAGTCCGGGGAGACCCAGTACTTC. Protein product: CASSAKSGETQYF. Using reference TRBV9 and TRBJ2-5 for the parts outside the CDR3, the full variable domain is DSGVTQTPKHLITATGQRVTLRCSPRSGDLSVYWYQQSLDQGLQFLIQYYNGEERAKGNILERFSAQQFPDLHSELNLSSLELGDSALYFCASSAKSGETQYFGPGTRLLVL.

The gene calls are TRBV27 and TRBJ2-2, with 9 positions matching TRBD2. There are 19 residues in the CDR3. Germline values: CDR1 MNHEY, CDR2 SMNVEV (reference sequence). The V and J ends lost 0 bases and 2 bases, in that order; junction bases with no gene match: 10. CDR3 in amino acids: CASSLSSLPSGVNTGELFF. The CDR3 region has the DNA TGTGCCAGCAGTTTATCATCCCTTCCTAGCGGGGTCAACACCGGGGAGCTGTTTTTT.

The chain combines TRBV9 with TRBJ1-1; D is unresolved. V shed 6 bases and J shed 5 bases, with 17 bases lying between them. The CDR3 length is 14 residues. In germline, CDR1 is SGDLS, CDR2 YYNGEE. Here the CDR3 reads CASKSWEGGTEAFF. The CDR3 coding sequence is TGTGCCAGCAAGAGCTGGGAGGGAGGGACTGAAGCTTTCTTT.